This T cell receptor beta chain was profiled in a study of regulatory T cells in long-lasting Graves disease. Assembly of TCR beta libraries relied on iRepertoire HTBI primers together with Arm-PCR of CDR3 regions. TCRdb reanalysed the multiplex PCR reads using MiXCR and keeps one entry per CDR3 protein. This table has some 450,000 distinct CDR3 sequences, about 16% appearing once. This clonotype was recorded many times. The time point is: newly diagnosed GD, antithyroid drugs for less than 3 months. There was RNA extracted from PBMCs, and the TCR library was made from it. The CDR3 sequence is 16 residues long. V was pared by 3 bases and J by 0 bases, with 7 bases of the junction left unmatched. Germline V gives CDR1 LNHNV, CDR2 YYDKDF (reference sequence). The data were also submitted as part of a second study, on T cells in Graves' hyperthyroidism and ophthalmopathy.

Here the sequenced sample was peripheral blood mononuclear cells (PBMCs), taken at new diagnosis, from a patient treated with antithyroid drugs. This TCR was recovered from a woman in her thirties with Graves disease. The chain joins TRBV15 to TRBJ1-1; TRBD1 aligns across 7 bases. This CDR3 is CATSSGTTGVNTEAFF. CDR3 DNA: TGTGCCACCAGCAGTGGAACTACAGGGGTGAACACTGAAGCTTTCTTT.